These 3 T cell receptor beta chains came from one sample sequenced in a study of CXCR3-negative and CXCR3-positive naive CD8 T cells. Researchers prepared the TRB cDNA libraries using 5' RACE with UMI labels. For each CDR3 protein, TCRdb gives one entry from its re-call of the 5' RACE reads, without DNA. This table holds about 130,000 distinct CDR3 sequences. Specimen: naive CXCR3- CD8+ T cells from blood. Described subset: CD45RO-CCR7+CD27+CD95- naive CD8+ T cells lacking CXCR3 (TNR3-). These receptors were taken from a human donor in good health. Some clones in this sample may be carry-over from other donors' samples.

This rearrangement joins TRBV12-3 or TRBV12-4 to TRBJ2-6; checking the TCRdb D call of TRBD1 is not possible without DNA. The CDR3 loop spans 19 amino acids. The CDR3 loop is CASSLTWWTGETGANVLTF.

CDR3: CASSTGGDRIRQFF. The chain joins TRBV21-1 to TRBJ2-1; the D gene TCRdb calls, TRBD1, cannot be checked with no DNA. TRBV21-1 is tagged as a pseudogene. The CDR3 has 14 amino acids.

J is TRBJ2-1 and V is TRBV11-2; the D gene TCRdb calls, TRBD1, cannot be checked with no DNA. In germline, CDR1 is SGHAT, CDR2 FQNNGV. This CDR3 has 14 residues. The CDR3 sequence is CASRPRGGWNEQFF.